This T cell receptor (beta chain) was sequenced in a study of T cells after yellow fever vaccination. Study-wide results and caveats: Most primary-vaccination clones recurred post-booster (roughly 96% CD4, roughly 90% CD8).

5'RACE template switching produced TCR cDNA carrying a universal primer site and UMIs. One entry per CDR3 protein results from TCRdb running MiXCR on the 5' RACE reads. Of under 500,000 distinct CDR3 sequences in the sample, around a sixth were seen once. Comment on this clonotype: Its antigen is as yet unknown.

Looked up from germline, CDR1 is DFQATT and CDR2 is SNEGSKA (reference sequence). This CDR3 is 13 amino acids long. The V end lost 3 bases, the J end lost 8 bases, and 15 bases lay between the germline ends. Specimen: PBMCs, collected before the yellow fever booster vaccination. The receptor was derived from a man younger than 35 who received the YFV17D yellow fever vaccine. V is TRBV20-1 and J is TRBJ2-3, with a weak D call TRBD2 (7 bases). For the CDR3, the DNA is TGCAGTGCTAGCGGGGGGCGGTACGGTACGCAGTATTTT. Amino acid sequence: CSASGGRYGTQYF.